Here is one T cell receptor beta chain with its context. Germline V gene sequence: CDR1 SGHRS, CDR2 YFSETQ. The CDR3 is made up of 12 amino acids. TCRdb reanalyzed the 5' RACE reads and collapses them to one entry per CDR3 protein, without DNA. The sample includes about 260,000 distinct CDR3 sequences. This entry is derived from a study of T cells expressing NK-cell markers. The material sequenced was blood T cells: a sorted CD56 or NKG2C T cell subset, CD4+ or CD8+ T cells, or bulk PBMC T cells (not recorded which). This sequence was found in a woman aged 18-70 years in good health. The gene calls are TRBV5-1 and TRBJ1-1. The CDR3 spells CASSGETDEAFF.